Each of the 9 T cell receptor beta chains below was sequenced from the same sample in a study of shared clonotypes between healthy human individuals. The assay was immunoSEQ multiplex PCR, and TCRdb's table has in-frame clones only and misses some. The sample contains about 1.1 million clones, roughly 80% of which appear only once. The sample consisted of memory CD4+ T cells from PBMCs. Specified subset: CD45RA-negative fraction. The receptors here all came from a young man in good health. Some clones in this sample may be carry-over from other donors' samples.

The chain combines TRBV28 with TRBJ2-7; D may be TRBD2 (6 bases). The CDR3 contains 14 residues. The germline V gene encodes CDR1 MDHEN and CDR2 SYDVKM. V was trimmed by 6 bases and J by 3 bases, leaving 15 bases between them. The CDR3 loop is CASSFGTYIYEQYF. Written as DNA, the CDR3 is TGTGCCAGCAGCTTCGGGACTTACATCTACGAGCAGTACTTC.

Remarks on this clone: This sample also contains other DNA sequences that code for the same CDR3. The chain carries TRBV6-1 and TRBJ1-5; 10 nucleotides align to TRBD1. This CDR3 region has 14 residues. Germline loops: CDR1 MNHNS, CDR2 SASEGT. The V gene end was trimmed by 4 bases and the J gene end by 5 bases; junction bases not matched to a gene: 2. The CDR3 DNA sequence: TGTGCCAGCAGTGGGGACAGGGGTGATCAGCCCCAGCATTTT. Translating gives CASSGDRGDQPQHF.

This clone was found once. The genes are TRBV2 and TRBJ2-7, with 9 positions matching TRBD2. Germline V lookup: CDR1 SNHLY, CDR2 FYNNEI. The J segment lost 3 bases and the V segment lost 3 bases, leaving 9 bases of the junction unmatched. This CDR3 has 16 residues. CDR3: CASSDWVAAGGYEQYF. As DNA, the CDR3 is TGTGCCAGCAGTGATTGGGTTGCAGCGGGAGGCTACGAGCAGTACTTC.

The table lists this clone with a count of one. The chain employs TRBV7-2 and TRBJ2-2; possible D gene TRBD1, 6 bases. The CDR3 length is 12 residues. Germline V gene lookup returns CDR1 SGHTA and CDR2 FQGNSA. Trimming shortened V by 7 bases and J by 7 bases, and 10 bases separated the two germline ends. CDR3 coding DNA: TGTGCCAGCACCCCAGGGGTCGGGGAGCTGTTTTTT. Translated: CASTPGVGELFF.

The genes are TRBV5-1 and TRBJ1-1, with 8 bases that match TRBD1. Losses at the gene ends were 5 bases for V and 1 base for J; bases not matched to a gene: 4. Germline V lookup: CDR1 SGHRS, CDR2 YFSETQ. The CDR3 covers 14 residues. As DNA, the CDR3 is TGCGCCAGCAGACCTGGGACAGGGAACACTGAAGCTTTCTTT. Its translation is CASRPGTGNTEAFF. The full variable domain, with the rest looked up from reference TRBV5-1 and TRBJ1-1, is KAGVTQTPRYLIKTRGQQVTLSCSPISGHRSVSWYQQTPGQGLQFLFEYFSETQRNKGNFPGRFSGRQFSNSRSEMNVSTLELGDSALYLCASRPGTGNTEAFFGQGTRLTVV.

The chain joins TRBV30 to TRBJ1-3; D is unresolved. With 3 bases removed from V and 2 bases from J, the gap between germline ends came to 8 bases. The CDR3 totals 13 residues. Germline assignment: CDR1 GTSNPN and CDR2 SVGIG (reference sequence). The CDR3 nucleotides are TGTGCCTGGAGACTTAAAGCTGGAAACACCATATATTTT. Translation gives CAWRLKAGNTIYF.

The chain uses TRBV2 and TRBJ1-5; no reliable D call. Per germline, CDR1 SNHLY and CDR2 FYNNEI. Trimming took off 5 bases at V and 11 bases at J, with 10 bases between the two ends. This CDR3 contains 11 residues. The CDR3 region has the DNA TGTGCCAGCAGTAAATCCGGGACCCAGCATTTT. Translating it yields CASSKSGTQHF.

In the case of this clone: Other DNA sequences of this sample code for an identical CDR3. This chain links TRBV6-1 with TRBJ2-7; D is unclear. Germline CDR1 is MNHNS and CDR2 is SASEGT. The CDR3 consists of 11 residues. The ends were cut back, 4 bases at V and 3 bases at J, with 4 bases in the middle. CDR3 sequence: CASSADYEQYF. The CDR3 region has the DNA TGTGCCAGCAGTGCAGACTACGAGCAGTACTTC.

This clone was found once. The gene calls are TRBV27 and TRBJ2-5; D is ambiguous. The ends were cut back, 3 bases at V and 5 bases at J, with 10 bases in the middle. The CDR3 runs to 13 residues. The germline V gene has CDR1 MNHEY and CDR2 SMNVEV (reference sequence). The CDR3 DNA reads TGTGCCAGCAGTTTCGATCGGTGGGAGACCCAGTACTTC. It encodes CASSFDRWETQYF.